A selection of T cell receptor beta chains follows, all from one sample in a study of shared clonotypes between healthy human individuals. Sequenced by immunoSEQ multiplex PCR; TCRdb stores in-frame clones only, minus some. This table has a few hundred thousand clones, more than 60% appearing once. The specimen was memory CD4+ T cells sorted from blood. Every receptor here comes from a man younger than 45 in good health. CDR3s include the opening cysteine and the closing phenylalanine or tryptophan. The D gene is left open where the match is weak. For some rows the clone size is stated as once, few or many, or as a class when expanded; others skip it.

CDR3 protein	CDR3 DNA	clone size	V gene	J gene	D gene
CASSVYQGASYEQYF	TGTGCCAGCAGTGTTTACCAGGGGGCGAGCTACGAGCAGTACTTC	many	TRBV6-1	TRBJ2-7	TRBD1
CASSPWAGSGEQFF	TGTGCCAGCAGCCCCTGGGCAGGGAGCGGTGAGCAGTTCTTC	NA	TRBV7-9	TRBJ2-1	NA
CASSVKLAGEVTGELFF	TGTGCCAGCAGTGTCAAACTAGCGGGAGAGGTCACCGGGGAGCTGTTTTTT	NA	TRBV6-1	TRBJ2-2	TRBD2
CASSFTVGEQYF	TGTGCCAGCAGTTTCACCGTCGGCGAGCAGTACTTC	once	TRBV27	TRBJ2-7	NA
CAISGQEIGYEQYF	TGTGCCATCAGTGGTCAGGAGATTGGGTACGAGCAGTACTTC	many	TRBV10-3	TRBJ2-7	NA
CATTLAGVRNEQFF	TGTGCCACCACACTAGCGGGAGTGCGGAATGAGCAGTTCTTC	NA	TRBV7-2	TRBJ2-1	TRBD2
CASIRSSGETQYF	TGTGCCAGCATCAGGTCTAGCGGGGAGACCCAGTACTTC	NA	TRBV7-9	TRBJ2-5	TRBD2
CASSLFQGLDTQYF	TGTGCCAGCAGCTTATTCCAGGGTCTGGATACGCAGTATTTT	NA	TRBV7-2	TRBJ2-3	NA
CASSKGMVGTKGHYEQYF	TGTGCCAGCAGCAAAGGTATGGTAGGGACCAAGGGCCACTACGAGCAGTACTTC	few	TRBV21-1	TRBJ2-7	NA
CSVEGTLNTGELFF	TGCAGCGTTGAAGGGACATTGAACACCGGGGAGCTGTTTTTT	NA	TRBV29-1	TRBJ2-2	NA
CASRKQGTERNEQFF	TGTGCCAGCCGAAAACAAGGGACAGAACGCAATGAGCAGTTCTTC	NA	TRBV7-9	TRBJ2-1	TRBD1
CASRRTGTGSPGELFF	TGTGCCAGCAGGCGTACCGGGACAGGGTCCCCCGGGGAGCTGTTTTTT	NA	TRBV25-1	TRBJ2-2	TRBD1
CAWRSQGRRTEAFF	TGTGCCTGGAGGTCGCAGGGAAGGAGGACTGAAGCTTTCTTT	few	TRBV30	TRBJ1-1	NA
CASSMYGVPGTEAFF	TGTGCCAGCAGCATGTACGGGGTGCCGGGCACTGAAGCTTTCTTT	NA	TRBV5-8	TRBJ1-1	NA
CASSLDRGHYGYTF	TGTGCCAGCAGTTTGGACAGGGGGCACTATGGCTACACCTTC	NA	TRBV28	TRBJ1-2	TRBD1
CASSSGLLNQPQHF	TGTGCCAGCAGTTCGGGACTCCTGAATCAGCCCCAGCATTTT	NA	TRBV27	TRBJ1-5	NA
CASSESYPRDRNEKLFF	TGTGCCAGCAGTGAATCATACCCCCGGGACAGGAATGAAAAACTGTTTTTT	NA	TRBV6-1	TRBJ1-4	TRBD1